Below, 19 T cell receptor beta chains from the same sample are listed, as sequenced in a study of control samples from healthy donors and cancer patients. Produced via immunoSEQ multiplex PCR; TCRdb's table is partial and in-frame only. The repertoire includes 150,000 or so clones, roughly 92% of them detected once, and around 5.1% sits in the top ten. The sequencing input was blood. The receptors originated from a man between 18 and 35 years old in good health.

This clone was observed a single time. CDR3 amino acids: CASSEAVGRGEAFF. CDR3 nucleotide sequence: TGTGCCAGCAGTGAAGCGGTAGGGCGGGGTGAAGCTTTCTTT. The J gene is TRBJ1-1, the V gene TRBV2, with D unresolved. Trimming removed 0 bases at V and 7 bases at J, with 12 bases between. The CDR3 covers 14 residues. The germline gives CDR1 SNHLY, CDR2 FYNNEI.

The chain links TRBV5-5 to TRBJ1-3, with D uncertain. Trimming took 2 bases from V and 2 from J, leaving 14 bases between them. The CDR3 covers 16 residues. Germline-derived CDR1 and CDR2 are SGHKS and YYEKEE (reference sequence). The chain's CDR3 is CASSFNSVPPGNTIYF. The CDR3 DNA reads TGTGCCAGCAGCTTTAACTCGGTCCCTCCTGGAAACACCATATATTTT.

Remarks on this clone: This is likely a read error, given that the CDR3 carries no conserved phenylalanine or tryptophan at its end. The limits of the CDR3 on the DNA are not certain, so only TCRdb's listed CDR3 is given. The rearrangement joins TRBV5-6 to TRBJ2-6. The CDR3 length is 12 residues, termini included. Germline lookup yields CDR1 SGHDT and CDR2 YYEEEE. Here the CDR3 reads CASSLMIGAGLL.

The chain recombines TRBV28 with TRBJ1-5; 7 bases map to TRBD1. The V gene's germline CDR1 is MDHEN and CDR2 SYDVKM. This CDR3 contains 16 residues. The ends lost 6 bases at V and 1 base at J; junction bases unmatched: 9. CDR3 sequence: CASSDRENWSNQPQHF. CDR3 DNA: TGTGCCAGCAGCGACAGGGAGAATTGGAGCAATCAGCCCCAGCATTTT.

The chain combines TRBV9 with TRBJ1-6; D possibly corresponds to TRBD1 (5 bases). This CDR3 has 14 residues. Germline V gene sequence: CDR1 SGDLS, CDR2 YYNGEE. V was trimmed by 3 bases and J by 10 bases, leaving 14 bases between them. Here the CDR3 DNA reads TGTGCCAGCAGCGGCAGGGATAATTCGTCACCCCTCCACTTT. Translating gives CASSGRDNSSPLHF.

The chain employs TRBV20-1 and TRBJ2-3; no definite D call. The ends were cut back, 1 base at V and 5 bases at J, with 4 bases in the middle. Germline V lookup: CDR1 DFQATT, CDR2 SNEGSKA (reference sequence). The CDR3 is 11 amino acids. The CDR3 spells CSARGIDTQYF. CDR3 DNA sequence: TGCAGTGCTAGAGGGATAGATACGCAGTATTTT.

As DNA, the CDR3 is TGTGCCAGCAGTTACTCTCTACGATCCGGGACTGGGGGTTGGGAGACCCAGTACTTC. Translated: CASSYSLRSGTGGWETQYF. The J gene is TRBJ2-5, the V gene TRBV6-2 or TRBV6-3; a weak D match, TRBD2 (6 bases). V lost 0 bases and J lost 5, with 25 bases in between. Germline loops: CDR1 MNHEY, CDR2 SVGEGT. This CDR3 contains 19 residues.

This clone was counted once. This rearrangement joins TRBV7-9 to TRBJ2-1, with unresolved D. V was shortened by 1 base and J by 16 bases, with 17 bases between the two germline ends. CDR1 and CDR2 (germline): SEHNR, FQNEAQ (reference sequence). The CDR3 is made up of 13 amino acids. CDR3 in amino acids: CASSLVDGWPYFF. CDR3 bases: TGTGCCAGCAGCTTAGTCGACGGTTGGCCGTACTTCTTC.

The chain combines TRBV7-9 with TRBJ2-2; no clear D. CDR1 is SEHNR and CDR2 is FQNEAQ in the germline V gene (reference sequence). V lost 0 bases to trimming and J lost 1 base, with 3 bases between them. CDR3 length: 14 residues. As DNA, the CDR3 is TGTGCCAGCAGCTTAGCGGGGAACACCGGGGAGCTGTTTTTT. Encoded protein: CASSLAGNTGELFF.

This rearrangement joins TRBV18 to TRBJ1-1; D is ambiguous. Germline V gives CDR1 KGHSH, CDR2 LQKENI. With 2 bases removed from V and 1 base from J, the gap between germline ends came to 11 bases. The CDR3 has 15 amino acids. CDR3 sequence reads: CASSPRLKENTEAFF. The DNA of the CDR3 is TGTGCCAGCTCACCAAGGCTTAAGGAGAACACTGAAGCTTTCTTT.

The chain joins TRBV6-1 to TRBJ1-2; D is uncertain. V was trimmed by 0 bases and J by 5 bases, leaving 7 bases between them. CDR3 length equals 13 residues. Germline values: CDR1 MNHNS, CDR2 SASEGT. The chain's CDR3 is CASSEARSYGYTF. The CDR3 DNA is TGTGCCAGCAGTGAAGCGAGATCTTATGGCTACACCTTC.

The chain combines TRBV24-1 with TRBJ2-7; possible D gene TRBD1, 5 bases. The CDR3 extends over 17 amino acids. The germline CDR1 and CDR2 sequences are KGHDR and SFDVKD. Trimming cost V 3 bases and J 1 base, with 18 bases left between them. Here the CDR3 reads CATSDPLDKAESYEQYF. CDR3 bases: TGTGCCACCAGTGATCCACTGGACAAAGCCGAGTCCTACGAGCAGTACTTC.

This sequence joins TRBV10-3 and TRBJ1-1; D gene unclear. Trimming left V 2 bases short and J 5 bases short, with 9 bases between. The CDR3 runs 13 residues. CDR1 ENHRY and CDR2 SYGVKD come from the germline V gene. Here the CDR3 DNA reads TGTGCCATCAGTGAGGTCCCGGAAACTGAAGCTTTCTTT. Its protein is CAISEVPETEAFF.

In its sample, this clone was seen once. V is TRBV11-2 and J is TRBJ2-3, with 10 bases fitting TRBD2. With V trimmed by 1 base and J by 4 bases, 8 bases remained unmatched. The CDR3 runs to 17 residues. CDR1 SGHAT and CDR2 FQNNGV come from the germline V gene. CDR3 nucleotide sequence: TGTGCCAGCAGCTTAGGGTCTAGCGGGGGCCGCTCAGATACGCAGTATTTT. Protein product: CASSLGSSGGRSDTQYF.

This clone was counted a single time. The chain joins TRBV5-1 to TRBJ2-1; no clear D gene. Trimming removed 1 base at V and 0 bases at J, with 14 bases between. Per the germline V gene, CDR1 is SGHRS and CDR2 is YFSETQ. The CDR3 runs 17 residues. The CDR3 DNA reads TGCGCCAGCAGCTTGACCAGTAGGGTCCTCTCCTACAATGAGCAGTTCTTC. Residues: CASSLTSRVLSYNEQFF.

V gene TRBV6-1 combines with J gene TRBJ1-5; 7 nucleotides agree with TRBD1. The germline gives CDR1 MNHNS, CDR2 SASEGT. The V gene end was trimmed by 0 bases and the J gene end by 5 bases; junction bases not matched to a gene: 19. The CDR3 is made up of 20 amino acids. The CDR3 loop is CASSEAEAVSFQGVYQPQHF. CDR3 sequence (DNA): TGTGCCAGCAGTGAAGCCGAGGCCGTTTCTTTCCAGGGGGTCTATCAGCCCCAGCATTTT.

Turning to this clone: A junction boundary mismatches the germline segment, possibly from a read error. The chain recombines TRBV5-1 with TRBJ1-1; D is unclear. This CDR3 is built from 16 residues. The germline CDR1 and CDR2 sequences are SGHRS and YFSETQ. For the CDR3, the DNA is TGCGCCCGCAGCTTGGGATCGGGTGGGTGGGGCACTGAAGCTTTCTTT. The encoded protein is CARSLGSGGWGTEAFF.

This rearrangement joins TRBV19 to TRBJ2-3; 7 nucleotides align to TRBD1. The CDR3 has 16 residues. CDR1 and CDR2 (germline): LNHDA, SQIVND (reference sequence). J gave up 2 bases and V 7 bases, and 12 bases lay outside the gene matches. DNA for the CDR3: TGTGCCAGTACTCTCCGAGGGACAGTTTACACAGATACGCAGTATTTT. As protein: CASTLRGTVYTDTQYF.

V and J are TRBV5-1 and TRBJ2-1; the D is unclear. There are 12 residues in the CDR3. CDR1 is SGHRS, CDR2 YFSETQ, per germline. Trimming cost V 7 bases and J 4 bases, with 9 bases left between them. CDR3 amino acids: CASSPMYNEQFF. For the CDR3, the DNA is TGCGCCAGCTCACCCATGTACAATGAGCAGTTCTTC.